This T cell receptor beta chain was recorded in a study of tumor-infiltrating lymphocytes in primary liver carcinoma. The CDR3 loop spans 15 amino acids. The V and J ends lost 7 bases and 4 bases respectively, with 17 bases between them. The germline CDR1 and CDR2 sequences are SGHNT and YENEEA. For this clonotype: This may come from a read error, since a much larger clone is one base off.

It was from around 20-30 mg of unsorted bulk tissue that RNA and DNA were co-extracted. A constant-region primer primed TCR beta cDNA synthesis from 450 to 550 ng of total RNA. It was through three nested multiplex PCR rounds of slightly modified ARM-PCR that TCR beta libraries arose. The first two PCR rounds used TRBV1-TRBV30 primers with a Cbeta primer, 9 to 11 cycles each. TCRdb processed the multiplex PCR reads anew with MiXCR; each CDR3 protein has one entry. Among roughly 20,000 distinct CDR3 sequences listed, 60% to 85% were seen once. Input material: liver tumor tissue from sampling region 4. Regarding subset: tumor region T4, right-lateral pole. The sequence came from a woman aged 25 to 39 with primary liver carcinoma and hepatitis B virus infection. The V call is TRBV11-3, the J call TRBJ2-1, with D possibly matching TRBD2 (5 bases). CDR3 amino acids: CASILRNGDYNEQFF. The CDR3 coding sequence is TGTGCCAGCATCCTCCGGAACGGGGATTACAATGAGCAGTTCTTC.